The 20 T cell receptor beta chains given below trace back to one sample, sequenced in a study of shared clonotypes between healthy human individuals. TCRdb's table, derived via immunoSEQ multiplex PCR, lists solely in-frame clones and lacks some. The sample shows 550,000 to 700,000 clones, 60% to 75% of them seen only once. The sequenced sample consisted of memory CD4+ T cells sorted from blood. Subset of the sample: CD45RA-negative fraction. These TCRs come from a woman in her twenties or thirties in good health.

This clone was recorded once. The chain recombines TRBV19 with TRBJ2-3; 9 bases are shared with TRBD2. V lost 7 bases, J lost 0 bases, and 5 bases stayed unmatched. This CDR3 is 15 amino acids long. Per the germline V gene, CDR1 is LNHDA and CDR2 is SQIVND (reference sequence). Here the CDR3 DNA reads TGTGCCAGTAAGGTGACTAGCGGTAGCACAGATACGCAGTATTTT. Amino acids: CASKVTSGSTDTQYF.

As regards this clone: Other DNA sequences from this sample encode an identical CDR3 as well. This chain connects TRBV30 to TRBJ2-7, with 8 nucleotides matching TRBD1. Germline lookup yields CDR1 GTSNPN and CDR2 SVGIG (reference sequence). V shed 3 bases and J 3 bases; nucleotides not matched to a gene: 4. The CDR3 is 13 residues long. The CDR3 DNA is TGTGCCTGGAGCCGGACAGGGAACTACGAGCAGTACTTC. Translated: CAWSRTGNYEQYF.

This clone was counted between two and nine times. V usage is TRBV2 and J usage is TRBJ1-2; tentatively, D is TRBD1 (5 bases). Trimming removed 8 bases at V and 7 bases at J, with 14 bases between. In germline, CDR1 is SNHLY, CDR2 FYNNEI. The CDR3 sequence is 12 residues long. CDR3 protein: CASLQDRFGYTF. CDR3 nucleotides: TGTGCCAGCTTACAGGATCGGTTTGGCTACACCTTC.

The V gene is TRBV2, the J gene TRBJ1-4; TRBD1 is a possible D gene (6 bases). This CDR3 comprises 17 residues. Germline V CDR1 and CDR2: SNHLY, FYNNEI. Trimming removed 6 bases at V and 0 bases at J, with 17 bases between. DNA of the CDR3: TGTGCCAGCAGCGAGGGGGGGGCAGGCGCAACTAATGAAAAACTGTTTTTT. Protein sequence: CASSEGGAGATNEKLFF. Filled out from reference TRBV2 and TRBJ1-4, the complete variable domain reads EPEVTQTPSHQVTQMGQEVILRCVPISNHLYFYWYRQILGQKVEFLVSFYNNEISEKSEIFDDQFSVERPDGSNFTLKIRSTKLEDSAMYFCASSEGGAGATNEKLFFGSGTQLSVL.

The CDR3 protein is CASSSGTAKDTEAFF. In nucleotides, the CDR3 is TGCGCCAGCAGCTCGGGGACCGCCAAAGACACTGAAGCTTTCTTT. The chain links TRBV5-1 to TRBJ1-1; D possibly corresponds to TRBD1 (5 bases). CDR1 and CDR2 from the germline V gene are SGHRS and YFSETQ. The V and J ends lost 3 bases and 3 bases respectively, with 15 bases between them. The CDR3 runs to 15 residues.

The table lists this clone with many counts. The rearrangement links TRBV28 to TRBJ2-7, with D uncertain. The CDR3 extends over 13 amino acids. With 0 bases removed from V and 6 bases from J, the gap between germline ends came to 9 bases. The V gene's germline CDR1 is MDHEN and CDR2 SYDVKM. The CDR3 sequence is CASSLCRTCEQYF. For the CDR3, the DNA is TGTGCCAGCAGTTTATGCAGGACCTGCGAGCAGTACTTC.

Only a few counts were recorded for this clone. The rearrangement joins TRBV7-6 to TRBJ2-6; D remains ambiguous. The CDR3 loop spans 12 amino acids. Germline V CDR1 and CDR2: SGHVS, FNYEAQ. V was clipped by 5 bases and J by 6 bases, with 5 bases between them. DNA for the CDR3: TGTGCCAGCAGCATAACGGCCAACGTCCTGACTTTC. Translating gives CASSITANVLTF.

The chain is built from TRBV7-8 and TRBJ2-7, with 12 positions matching TRBD2. The CDR3 contains 15 residues. The ends lost 6 bases at V and 3 bases at J; junction bases unmatched: 6. Germline V gives CDR1 SGHVS, CDR2 FQNEAQ. The CDR3 DNA sequence: TGTGCCAGCAGGCCAGGACTAGCGGGGTACTACGAGCAGTACTTC. Encoded protein: CASRPGLAGYYEQYF.

The rearrangement links TRBV5-4 to TRBJ1-4; tentative D call: TRBD1 (5 bases). Germline V gene data show CDR1 as SGHNT and CDR2 as YYREEE (reference sequence). The CDR3 covers 15 residues. V lost 4 bases to trimming and J lost 2 bases, with 12 bases between them. CDR3 amino acids: CASSPQGSTNEKLFF. The CDR3 DNA sequence: TGTGCCAGCAGCCCTCAGGGCTCGACTAATGAAAAACTGTTTTTT.

V and J are TRBV7-9 and TRBJ2-5, with unresolved D. Trimming removed 2 bases at V and 10 bases at J, with 8 bases between. The CDR3 contains 11 residues. Germline V CDR1 and CDR2: SEHNR, FQNEAQ (reference sequence). CDR3 nucleotide sequence: TGTGCCAGCAGCTTATATCTGGACCAGTACTTC. This gives the protein CASSLYLDQYF.

This clone has more than one count but fewer than ten. The chain couples TRBV25-1 to TRBJ2-7; D possibly corresponds to TRBD1 (6 bases). This CDR3 contains 13 residues. Germline loops: CDR1 MGHDK, CDR2 SYGVNS. Deletions cut 5 bases from V and 3 bases from J, with 11 bases between. The CDR3 region has the DNA TGTGCCAGCAGTTCTAAGGACAGCTACGAGCAGTACTTC. Translation gives CASSSKDSYEQYF.

The chain carries TRBV27 and TRBJ2-5; 9 positions agree with TRBD1. With V trimmed by 7 bases and J by 5 bases, 11 bases remained unmatched. Germline V gene lookup returns CDR1 MNHEY and CDR2 SMNVEV (reference sequence). This CDR3 has 15 residues. The CDR3 nucleotides read TGTGCCAGCACCCGGGGACAGGGAAGGGGGGAGACCCAGTACTTC. Translation: CASTRGQGRGETQYF.

V is TRBV14 and J is TRBJ2-1; D uncertain. V lost 0 bases and J 7 bases, leaving 13 bases between the germline ends. This CDR3 spans 15 amino acids. In germline, CDR1 is SGHDN, CDR2 FVKESK. Here the CDR3 reads CASSQDRTVYNEQFF. CDR3 DNA sequence: TGTGCCAGCAGCCAAGATCGGACGGTTTATAATGAGCAGTTCTTC.

This clone was counted only a few times. The chain employs TRBV7-9 and TRBJ1-3; TRBD1 aligns across 7 bases. The V gene end was trimmed by 2 bases and the J gene end by 0 bases; junction bases not matched to a gene: 7. This CDR3 has 17 residues. Germline CDR1 reads SEHNR; CDR2 reads FQNEAQ (reference sequence). CDR3 sequence (DNA): TGTGCCAGCAGCTTATTTGAGGGGGCGCTCTCTGGAAACACCATATATTTT. It is translated as CASSLFEGALSGNTIYF. Based on the CDR3 plus reference TRBV7-9 and TRBJ1-3, the full variable domain is DTGVSQNPRHKITKRGQNVTFRCDPISEHNRLYWYRQTLGQGPEFLTYFQNEAQLEKSRLLSDRFSAERPKGSFSTLEIQRTEQGDSAMYLCASSLFEGALSGNTIYFGEGSWLTVV.

This clone was recorded a few times. V gene TRBV7-8 combines with J gene TRBJ2-7; 7 positions match TRBD2. The J segment lost 0 bases and the V segment lost 5 bases, leaving 10 bases of the junction unmatched. This CDR3 spans 16 amino acids. CDR1 SGHVS and CDR2 FQNEAQ come from the germline V gene. The CDR3 sequence is CASSPLGGGSSYEQYF. The CDR3, as DNA: TGTGCCAGCAGCCCGCTGGGTGGCGGGAGCTCCTACGAGCAGTACTTC.

V and J are TRBV11-2 and TRBJ2-3; TRBD1 might be the D (6 bases). This CDR3 region has 16 residues. V dropped 6 bases and J dropped 6 bases, with 22 bases sitting between them. CDR1 is SGHAT, CDR2 FQNNGV, per germline. The CDR3 DNA is TGTGCCAGCAGAAGCCTTCTCCGGGACAAAGGTGATACGCAGTATTTT. This encodes CASRSLLRDKGDTQYF.

The gene calls are TRBV6-6 and TRBJ1-1; D is unclear. CDR1 MNHNY and CDR2 SVGAGI come from the germline V gene (reference sequence). Trimming took off 3 bases at V and 6 bases at J, with 14 bases between the two ends. The CDR3 contains 14 residues. The CDR3 DNA follows: TGTGCCAGCAGTTATGGGTTTGGGGAATCTGAAGCTTTCTTT. Residues: CASSYGFGESEAFF.

The chain uses TRBV5-6 and TRBJ1-4, with D maybe TRBD1 (5 bases). V was cut by 1 base and J by 4 bases, with 11 bases left in between. The germline V gene encodes CDR1 SGHDT and CDR2 YYEEEE. The CDR3 length is 15 residues. The CDR3 region is CASSLNRGHNEKLFF. The DNA for the CDR3 is TGTGCCAGCAGCTTGAACCGGGGCCATAATGAAAAACTGTTTTTT.

The rearrangement uses TRBV7-6 and TRBJ1-2; D remains ambiguous. The V end lost 1 base, the J end lost 0 bases, and 9 bases lay between the germline ends. CDR1 is SGHVS and CDR2 is FNYEAQ in the germline V gene. The CDR3 length is 15 residues. The CDR3 bases are TGTGCCAGCAGCTTAGACAGTAATCCTAACTATGGCTACACCTTC. Protein: CASSLDSNPNYGYTF.

This clone was recorded once. The CDR3 sequence is CASSLERRGRTQYF. CDR3 nucleotides: TGTGCCAGCAGCTTAGAGCGCAGGGGTAGGACCCAGTACTTC. This chain connects TRBV11-2 to TRBJ2-5; weak D call: TRBD1 (6 bases). This CDR3 spans 14 amino acids. Germline values: CDR1 SGHAT, CDR2 FQNNGV. The V gene lost 0 bases and the J gene lost 7 bases, with 12 bases spanning the gap.